This entry features one TCR beta chain sequence. Profiles of TCR beta VDJ and CDR3 were generated from a genomic DNA template. Via MiXCR, TCRdb re-called the reads, giving one row per CDR3 protein. This sample has some 410,000 distinct CDR3 sequences; roughly 68% occur once, and the top ten carry 3.5% to 4.5%. This entry is derived from a study of CD8+CD57+ T cells in acquired aplastic anemia. The receptor was derived from a human donor in good health, serving as a control. The specimen sequenced was sorted CD4+, CD8+, or CD8+CD57+ T cells (not recorded which) from PBMCs.

CDR3 sequence reads: CASTQAVDTQYF. CDR3 bases: TGTGCCAGCACCCAGGCAGTAGATACGCAGTATTTT. V is TRBV12-3 or TRBV12-4 and J is TRBJ2-3; D remains unclear. V was shortened by 7 bases and J by 5 bases, with 10 bases between the two germline ends. CDR3 length equals 12 residues.